This record covers a single TCR beta chain. The same CDR3 arises from other DNA sequences in this sample as well. Here immunoSEQ multiplex PCR was the method, and the copy in TCRdb shows in-frame clones only, minus some. The table has around 100,000 clones, just over 90% seen once. This entry belongs to a study of blood T cell repertoires in COVID-19. CDR1 is SNHLY and CDR2 is FYNNEI in the germline V gene. This CDR3 region has 13 residues. With 6 bases clipped from V and 6 bases from J, the junction kept 7 bases outside the gene matches. The clonotype was recovered from a man aged 45-65 years with acute or convalescent COVID-19. The sequenced sample consisted of peripheral blood. This chain uses TRBV2 with TRBJ2-7; TRBD2 matches 8 bases. CDR3 bases: TGTGCCAGCAGGGCCGGGGGGGGTCGCGAGCAGTACTTC. It is translated as CASRAGGGREQYF.